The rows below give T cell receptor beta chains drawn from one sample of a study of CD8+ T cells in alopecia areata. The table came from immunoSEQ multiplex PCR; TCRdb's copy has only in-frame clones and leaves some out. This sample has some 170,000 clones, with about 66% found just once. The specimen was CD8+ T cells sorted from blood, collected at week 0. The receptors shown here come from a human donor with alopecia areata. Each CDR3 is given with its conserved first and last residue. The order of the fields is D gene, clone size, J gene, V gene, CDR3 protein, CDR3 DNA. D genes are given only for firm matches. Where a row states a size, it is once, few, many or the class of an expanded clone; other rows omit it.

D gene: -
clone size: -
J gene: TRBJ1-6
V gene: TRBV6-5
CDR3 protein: CASRPFSWGKSPLHF
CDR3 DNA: TGTGCCAGCAGGCCCTTTAGCTGGGGAAAATCACCCCTCCACTTT

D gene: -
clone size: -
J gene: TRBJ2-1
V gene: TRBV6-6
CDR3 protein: CASSKEHEQFF
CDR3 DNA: TGTGCCAGCAGTAAGGAACATGAGCAGTTCTTC

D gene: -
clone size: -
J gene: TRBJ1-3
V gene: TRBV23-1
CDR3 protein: CASSRGREWGNTIYF
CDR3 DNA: TGCGCCAGCAGTCGTGGACGCGAATGGGGAAACACCATATATTTT

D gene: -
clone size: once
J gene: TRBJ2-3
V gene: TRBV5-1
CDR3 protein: CASSSKTGSSDTQYF
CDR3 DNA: TGCGCCAGCAGCTCAAAGACAGGTAGTAGCGATACGCAGTATTTT

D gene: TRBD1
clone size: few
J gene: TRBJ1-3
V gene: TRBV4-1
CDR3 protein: CASSEEPGTGRSTIYF
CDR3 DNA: TGCGCCAGCAGCGAAGAACCCGGGACAGGGAGATCGACCATATATTTT

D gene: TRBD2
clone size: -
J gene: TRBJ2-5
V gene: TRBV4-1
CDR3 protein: CASSQIPQTGGAEETQYF
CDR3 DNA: TGCGCCAGCAGCCAAATCCCACAAACCGGGGGGGCCGAGGAGACCCAGTACTTC

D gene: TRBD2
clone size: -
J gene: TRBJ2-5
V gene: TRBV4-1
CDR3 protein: CASSQGGLANQETQYF
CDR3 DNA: TGCGCCAGCAGCCAAGGGGGACTAGCGAACCAAGAGACCCAGTACTTC

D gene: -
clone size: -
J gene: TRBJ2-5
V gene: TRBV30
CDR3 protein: CAWRVQETQYF
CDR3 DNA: TGTGCCTGGAGGGTCCAAGAGACCCAGTACTTC

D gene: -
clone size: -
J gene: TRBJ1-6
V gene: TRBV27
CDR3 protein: CASSGSPYSPLHF
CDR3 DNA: TGTGCCAGCAGTGGCAGTCCCTATTCACCCCTCCACTTT

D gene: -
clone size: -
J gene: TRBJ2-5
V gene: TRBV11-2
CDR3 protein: CASSLAPANPGQETQYF
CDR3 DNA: TGTGCCAGCAGCTTAGCCCCCGCCAACCCAGGTCAAGAGACCCAGTACTTC

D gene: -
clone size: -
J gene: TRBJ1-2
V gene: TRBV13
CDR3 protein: CASSRPSQVADYGYTF
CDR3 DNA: TGTGCCAGCAGCAGACCGTCACAGGTAGCTGACTATGGCTACACCTTC